The 31 T cell receptor beta chains below all came from one sample that was sequenced in a study of T cells after yellow fever vaccination. MiXCR, applied by TCRdb to the 5' RACE reads, yields one record per CDR3 protein. The sample records approximately 300,000 distinct CDR3 sequences, about 10% being singletons. The specimen was CD4+ T cells sorted from PBMCs, collected 45 days after the yellow fever booster vaccination. These receptors originate from a man younger than 30 who received the YFV17D yellow fever vaccine.

This clonotype was picked up a small number of times. The CDR3 reads CASSFGGQGMLEQYF. In DNA, the CDR3 is TGTGCCAGCAGCTTCGGGGGACAGGGAATGCTCGAGCAGTACTTC. This chain uses TRBV11-2 with TRBJ2-7, with 9 positions matching TRBD1. Germline trimming cut 3 bases from V and 6 bases from J; bases unmatched to any gene: 9. Germline V CDR1 and CDR2: SGHAT, FQNNGV. This CDR3 region has 15 residues.

This clonotype was seen a handful of times. This chain joins TRBV12-3 or TRBV12-4 and TRBJ1-2; D is possibly TRBD1 (5 bases). There are 14 residues in the CDR3. Trimming cost V 6 bases and J 9 bases, with 20 bases left between them. The DNA for the CDR3 is TGTGCCAGCAGAACGGGGGGTAACTATGGTCGCTACACCTTC. It translates to CASRTGGNYGRYTF.

In its sample, this clonotype was seen a few times. This rearrangement joins TRBV9 to TRBJ2-2; D not resolved. Looked up from germline, CDR1 is SGDLS and CDR2 is YYNGEE. Trimming stripped 8 bases from V and 7 bases from J, with 9 bases between. This CDR3 spans 11 amino acids. CDR3 in amino acids: CASSVSGELFF. DNA for the CDR3: TGTGCCAGTTCCGTTAGCGGGGAGCTGTTTTTT. Supplemented by reference TRBV9 and TRBJ2-2, the full variable domain reads DSGVTQTPKHLITATGQRVTLRCSPRSGDLSVYWYQQSLDQGLQFLIQYYNGEERAKGNILERFSAQQFPDLHSELNLSSLELGDSALYFCASSVSGELFFGEGSRLTVL.

The chain couples TRBV27 to TRBJ2-7; D is perhaps TRBD2 (6 bases). The CDR3 totals 15 residues. The germline V and J ends were trimmed by 2 bases and 4 bases, with 15 bases remaining between them. Germline CDR1 and CDR2: MNHEY and SMNVEV (reference sequence). For the CDR3, the DNA is TGTGCCAGCAGTTTAGTCGGGGGAACCGGGTACGAGCAGTACTTC. Protein product: CASSLVGGTGYEQYF.

In this sample, this clonotype turned up a few times. V and J are TRBV6-2 or TRBV6-3 and TRBJ1-6; D is possibly TRBD1 (5 bases). The CDR3 runs 13 residues. Trimming shortened V by 3 bases and J by 10 bases, and 10 bases separated the two germline ends. Germline V gene data show CDR1 as MNHEY and CDR2 as SVGEGT. The CDR3: CASSYLRDSPLHF. For the CDR3, the DNA is TGTGCCAGCAGTTATCTAAGGGACTCACCCCTCCACTTT.

This rearrangement joins TRBV7-9 to TRBJ1-2; 7 bases map to TRBD1. This CDR3 is 14 amino acids long. CDR1 is SEHNR, CDR2 FQNEAQ, per germline (reference sequence). Unmatched junction bases numbered 5, after V lost 4 bases and J lost 3 bases. CDR3 DNA: TGTGCCAGCAGCTCGTACGGGACAGACTATGGCTACACCTTC. This translates into CASSSYGTDYGYTF.

The gene calls are TRBV5-8 and TRBJ2-7; 12 positions match TRBD1. The CDR3 spans 16 residues. With 4 bases clipped from V and 5 bases from J, the junction kept 10 bases outside the gene matches. CDR1 SGHTS and CDR2 YDEGEE come from the germline V gene. The CDR3 DNA is TGTGCCAGCAGCGATAAGGGACAGGGGGCGCGCAACGAGCAGTACGTC. Amino acids: CASSDKGQGARNEQYV.

This clonotype was detected only a few times. The DNA for the CDR3 is TGTGCCAGCCAGCACCTACAGGGGGCGCACACCGGGGAGCTGTTTTTT. Translated, it gives CASQHLQGAHTGELFF. The chain is built from TRBV6-5 and TRBJ2-2, with 9 bases that match TRBD1. In germline, CDR1 is MNHEY, CDR2 SVGAGI. The V and J ends lost 8 bases and 3 bases, in that order; junction bases with no gene match: 10. The CDR3 sequence is 16 residues long.

This clonotype was seen a few times. Here the CDR3 reads CATRHRGSEQYF. CDR3 DNA: TGTGCCACCAGGCACAGGGGCTCCGAGCAGTACTTC. V usage is TRBV24-1 and J usage is TRBJ2-7; TRBD1 matches 7 bases. V lost 7 bases and J lost 6; bases outside the gene matches: 5. CDR1 is KGHDR and CDR2 is SFDVKD in the germline V gene. CDR3 size: 12 residues.

This clonotype was observed at least ten times. The gene calls are TRBV7-8 and TRBJ2-1, with 8 bases aligning to TRBD1. The germline gives CDR1 SGHVS, CDR2 FQNEAQ. The ends lost 3 bases at V and 4 bases at J; junction bases unmatched: 5. The CDR3 is 15 amino acids. CDR3 loop: CASSFDRGLYNEQFF. The DNA of the CDR3 is TGTGCCAGCAGCTTTGACAGGGGTTTGTACAATGAGCAGTTCTTC.

This clonotype was recorded many times. The genes are TRBV9 and TRBJ2-3, with D tentatively TRBD1 (6 bases). Germline-derived CDR1 and CDR2 are SGDLS and YYNGEE. Trimming removed 4 bases from V and 0 bases from J, with 18 bases in between. The CDR3 is 17 residues long. CDR3 sequence reads: CASSTLSTGASTDTQYF. The CDR3 region has the DNA TGTGCCAGCAGCACCTTATCGACAGGAGCCAGCACAGATACGCAGTATTTT. Filled out from reference TRBV9 and TRBJ2-3, the complete variable domain reads DSGVTQTPKHLITATGQRVTLRCSPRSGDLSVYWYQQSLDQGLQFLIQYYNGEERAKGNILERFSAQQFPDLHSELNLSSLELGDSALYFCASSTLSTGASTDTQYFGPGTRLTVL.

This clonotype was seen a handful of times. Written as DNA, the CDR3 is TGCAGTGCAGCCAGGACAGGGAACACCGGGGAGCTGTTTTTT. It is translated as CSAARTGNTGELFF. The chain carries TRBV20-1 and TRBJ2-2; 7 positions match TRBD1. The CDR3 extends over 14 amino acids. V lost 6 bases and J lost 1; bases outside the gene matches: 5. CDR1 DFQATT and CDR2 SNEGSKA come from the germline V gene (reference sequence).

At least ten counts were recorded for this clonotype. Here the CDR3 DNA reads TGCGCCAGCAGCCAACCGTCTCGCGCAGATACGCAGTATTTT. It is translated as CASSQPSRADTQYF. The chain is built from TRBV5-1 and TRBJ2-3; no firm D call. The germline gives CDR1 SGHRS, CDR2 YFSETQ. The length of the CDR3 is 14 residues. The ends were cut back, 4 bases at V and 4 bases at J, with 13 bases in the middle.

The gene calls are TRBV20-1 and TRBJ2-2; possible D gene TRBD1, 6 bases. Trimming shortened V by 6 bases and J by 3 bases, and 11 bases separated the two germline ends. Germline V gene sequence: CDR1 DFQATT, CDR2 SNEGSKA (reference sequence). This CDR3 contains 13 residues. The CDR3 region is CSARRQDTGELFF. The CDR3 DNA reads as TGCAGTGCAAGAAGACAGGACACCGGGGAGCTGTTTTTT.

J is TRBJ1-1 and V is TRBV6-5, with 7 bases that match TRBD1. CDR3 length: 12 residues. Germline V gene lookup returns CDR1 MNHEY and CDR2 SVGAGI. V lost 7 bases, J lost 10 bases, and 9 bases stayed unmatched. CDR3 in amino acids: CASTGEGARAFF. In DNA form, the CDR3 reads TGTGCCAGCACGGGGGAGGGGGCAAGAGCTTTCTTT.

This chain connects TRBV7-2 to TRBJ1-6; the D gene is possibly TRBD1 (5 bases). The germline V and J ends were trimmed by 2 bases and 7 bases, with 12 bases remaining between them. There are 15 residues in the CDR3. Germline CDR1 is SGHTA and CDR2 is FQGNSA. The CDR3 is CASSLSGDGNSPLHF. CDR3 sequence (DNA): TGTGCCAGCAGCTTATCGGGGGATGGGAATTCACCCCTCCACTTT.

This clonotype was found a few times. This sequence joins TRBV19 and TRBJ2-7, with 9 bases matching TRBD1. After removal of 5 bases from V and 2 bases from J, the junction contained 4 bases not matched to a gene. The CDR3 totals 14 residues. Germline CDR1 is LNHDA and CDR2 is SQIVND (reference sequence). In nucleotides, the CDR3 is TGTGCCAGTAGTCTCCGGGACAGGGCCTACGAGCAGTACTTC. Amino acids: CASSLRDRAYEQYF.

This chain uses TRBV4-3 with TRBJ1-5; D is perhaps TRBD1 (6 bases). This CDR3 region has 14 residues. CDR1 is LGHNA and CDR2 is YSLEER in the germline V gene. Trimming left V 4 bases short and J 6 bases short, with 13 bases between. CDR3 loop: CASSRGQQGQPQHF. In nucleotides, the CDR3 is TGCGCCAGCAGCCGGGGGCAGCAGGGTCAGCCCCAGCATTTT.

The V gene is TRBV7-2, the J gene TRBJ1-2; 7 nucleotides align to TRBD1. Germline values: CDR1 SGHTA, CDR2 FQGNSA. The CDR3 is 15 residues long. Unmatched junction bases numbered 13, after V lost 4 bases and J lost 8 bases. The CDR3 protein is CASSSGPDRVWGYTF. The DNA of the CDR3 is TGTGCCAGCAGCTCGGGCCCAGACAGGGTTTGGGGCTACACCTTC.

This clonotype has just a few counts. The chain has TRBV4-1 and TRBJ1-6; D is ambiguous. Germline lookup yields CDR1 MGHRA and CDR2 YSYEKL. CDR3 size: 12 residues. The V gene lost 1 base and the J gene lost 10 bases, with 5 bases spanning the gap. CDR3 loop: CASSQVRSPLHF. CDR3 DNA: TGCGCCAGCAGCCAAGTGAGGTCACCCCTCCACTTT.

This clonotype was observed a handful of times. The V call is TRBV20-1, the J call TRBJ1-1; 8 positions agree with TRBD1. Germline V gene lookup returns CDR1 DFQATT and CDR2 SNEGSKA (reference sequence). V shed 3 bases and J 1 base; nucleotides not matched to a gene: 7. CDR3 length: 15 residues. CDR3 loop: CSASVTGAGNTEAFF. The DNA of the CDR3 is TGCAGTGCTAGCGTGACAGGGGCGGGGAACACTGAAGCTTTCTTT.

The chain joins TRBV6-5 to TRBJ2-2; D is undetermined. V lost 2 bases, J lost 7 bases, and 14 bases lay in between. Germline lookup yields CDR1 MNHEY and CDR2 SVGAGI. The CDR3 loop spans 15 amino acids. The CDR3 nucleotides read TGTGCCAGCAGTTACAAGGCCGCTTCGAACGGGGAGCTGTTTTTT. It specifies CASSYKAASNGELFF.

This clonotype was recorded at least ten times. The V and J genes are TRBV25-1 and TRBJ2-7; weak D call: TRBD2 (6 bases). The CDR3 extends over 15 amino acids. The germline V and J ends were trimmed by 2 bases and 2 bases, with 13 bases remaining between them. Germline assignment: CDR1 MGHDK and CDR2 SYGVNS. The CDR3 nucleotides are TGTGCCAGCAGTGAAGATAGCGGCAGACCCTACGAGCAGTACTTC. Its protein product is CASSEDSGRPYEQYF.

The chain joins TRBV9 to TRBJ1-1; D may be TRBD1 (5 bases). CDR3 length: 13 amino acids. CDR1 and CDR2 (germline): SGDLS, YYNGEE. The ends were cut back, 3 bases at V and 0 bases at J, with 6 bases in the middle. The CDR3 here is CASSDRMNTEAFF. The CDR3 bases are TGTGCCAGCAGCGACAGGATGAACACTGAAGCTTTCTTT. Together with reference TRBV9 and TRBJ1-1, the CDR3 gives the full variable domain: DSGVTQTPKHLITATGQRVTLRCSPRSGDLSVYWYQQSLDQGLQFLIQYYNGEERAKGNILERFSAQQFPDLHSELNLSSLELGDSALYFCASSDRMNTEAFFGQGTRLTVV.

This clonotype was recorded many times. The chain uses TRBV6-6 and TRBJ2-1; 13 positions match TRBD2. Germline CDR1 reads MNHNY; CDR2 reads SVGAGI (reference sequence). The CDR3 has 15 amino acids. The V segment lost 4 bases and the J segment 6 bases; nucleotides outside the gene matches: 3. In nucleotides, the CDR3 is TGTGCCAGCAGTTTTGGACTAGCGGGGGCCAATGAGCAGTTCTTC. It encodes CASSFGLAGANEQFF.

The CDR3 region is CASTRDSSSYEQYV. CDR3 nucleotide sequence: TGTGCCAGTACCCGGGACAGTAGCTCCTACGAGCAGTACGTC. V usage is TRBV28 and J usage is TRBJ2-7, with 7 positions matching TRBD1. Germline CDR1 and CDR2: MDHEN and SYDVKM. The junction had 8 bases not matched to a gene; V was cut back by 9 bases and J by 0 bases. This CDR3 comprises 14 residues.

The CDR3 DNA reads TGTGCCAGCAGCTTAGGGGGGGCCCTCTCCTCAGCTTTCTTT. Protein: CASSLGGALSSAFF. V and J are TRBV11-2 and TRBJ1-1, with D maybe TRBD1 (6 bases). CDR3 length equals 14 residues. The germline V and J ends were trimmed by 1 base and 10 bases, with 16 bases remaining between them. CDR1 SGHAT and CDR2 FQNNGV come from the germline V gene.

This clonotype was detected a few times. The CDR3 protein is CSARDEAGVNIQYF. In DNA form, the CDR3 reads TGCAGTGCTAGAGATGAGGCGGGGGTAAACATTCAGTACTTC. J is TRBJ2-4 and V is TRBV20-1; 7 nucleotides align to TRBD2. V was pared by 0 bases and J by 6 bases, with 5 bases of the junction left unmatched. The CDR3 is 14 residues long. Per the germline V gene, CDR1 is DFQATT and CDR2 is SNEGSKA (reference sequence).

This clonotype was observed a handful of times. The chain has TRBV5-6 and TRBJ2-3; 12 nucleotides align to TRBD2. Germline V lookup: CDR1 SGHDT, CDR2 YYEEEE. The J segment lost 5 bases and the V segment lost 3 bases, leaving 10 bases of the junction unmatched. There are 17 residues in the CDR3. The CDR3, as DNA: TGTGCCAGCAGCTCTAGCGGGGGGGCGATTCGAGAAGATACGCAGTATTTT. Amino acid sequence: CASSSSGGAIREDTQYF.

The table lists this clonotype with a few counts. The chain carries TRBV4-3 and TRBJ2-2, with 9 bases lining up with TRBD1. Germline CDR1 and CDR2: LGHNA and YSLEER. This CDR3 comprises 16 residues. Trimming at V came to 4 bases and at J to 7 bases, leaving 10 bases not matched to a gene. CDR3: CASSPYPQGASGELFF. Written as DNA, the CDR3 is TGCGCCAGCAGCCCCTATCCACAGGGGGCGAGCGGGGAGCTGTTTTTT.

The chain joins TRBV6-5 to TRBJ2-3, with a tentative D call TRBD1 (5 bases). The CDR3 consists of 13 residues. Trimming pared 7 bases from V and 4 bases from J, leaving 12 bases between. Looked up from germline, CDR1 is MNHEY and CDR2 is SVGAGI. As DNA, the CDR3 is TGTGCCAGCAAAATGGGGCACCCAGATACGCAGTATTTT. Its translation: CASKMGHPDTQYF.